This record looks at one TCR beta chain sequence and its context. The V gene lost 5 bases and the J gene lost 0 bases, with 15 bases spanning the gap. CDR1 is SGHDT and CDR2 is YYEEEE in the germline V gene. CDR3 length: 16 amino acids. The record originates from a study of PD-L1 blockade in urothelial cancer. Background on the study: Patients commenced intravenous atezolizumab, 1,200 mg every 3 weeks, in 2014. Each participant's history included 0 to 3 prior chemotherapy regimens.

Time point denoted: pretreatment peripheral blood. Patients were diagnosed with urothelial carcinoma, either locally advanced or metastatic. Some clones are missing from TCRdb's copy, which holds only in-frame ones; the method was immunoSEQ multiplex PCR. The data hold tens of thousands of clones, with roughly 80% observed a single time. Source: PBMCs, taken around atezolizumab (anti-PD-L1) treatment. The clonotype originates from a man in his 70s with urothelial cancer. V and J are TRBV5-6 and TRBJ2-1; maybe TRBD1 (6 bases). The CDR3 DNA is TGTGCCAGCAGGTTGCCTGGGGGCGGCTCCTACAATGAGCAGTTCTTC. It translates to CASRLPGGGSYNEQFF. Supplemented by reference TRBV5-6 and TRBJ2-1, the full variable domain reads DAGVTQSPTHLIKTRGQQVTLRCSPKSGHDTVSWYQQALGQGPQFIFQYYEEEERQRGNFPDRFSGHQFPNYSSELNVNALLLGDSALYLCASRLPGGGSYNEQFFGPGTRLTVL.